This T cell receptor (beta chain) was recovered during a study of OX40 agonist ivuxolimab in advanced cancers. At the level of the study: From about 23 to 85 years was the age range, with a mean of around 57 years, and approximately 84% were male.

Germline CDR1 and CDR2: SQVTM and ANQGSEA. The CDR3 is 13 amino acids. V lost 2 bases, J lost 6 bases, and 4 bases stayed unmatched. Measured with immunoSEQ multiplex PCR; TCRdb has only the in-frame clones, and not every one. Of fewer than 75,000 clones in the sample, 85% to 90% were seen once. This chain connects TRBV29-1 to TRBJ2-1, with 7 bases aligning to TRBD2. The clonotype comes from an adult with an advanced solid tumor such as melanoma, head and neck, liver or kidney cancer. Sequences were derived from CD4+ or CD8+ T cells sorted from blood, sampled in a trial of the OX40 agonist ivuxolimab. This chain's CDR3 is CSVEKLARNEQFF. In DNA form, the CDR3 reads TGCAGCGTTGAAAAACTAGCGCGCAATGAGCAGTTCTTC.